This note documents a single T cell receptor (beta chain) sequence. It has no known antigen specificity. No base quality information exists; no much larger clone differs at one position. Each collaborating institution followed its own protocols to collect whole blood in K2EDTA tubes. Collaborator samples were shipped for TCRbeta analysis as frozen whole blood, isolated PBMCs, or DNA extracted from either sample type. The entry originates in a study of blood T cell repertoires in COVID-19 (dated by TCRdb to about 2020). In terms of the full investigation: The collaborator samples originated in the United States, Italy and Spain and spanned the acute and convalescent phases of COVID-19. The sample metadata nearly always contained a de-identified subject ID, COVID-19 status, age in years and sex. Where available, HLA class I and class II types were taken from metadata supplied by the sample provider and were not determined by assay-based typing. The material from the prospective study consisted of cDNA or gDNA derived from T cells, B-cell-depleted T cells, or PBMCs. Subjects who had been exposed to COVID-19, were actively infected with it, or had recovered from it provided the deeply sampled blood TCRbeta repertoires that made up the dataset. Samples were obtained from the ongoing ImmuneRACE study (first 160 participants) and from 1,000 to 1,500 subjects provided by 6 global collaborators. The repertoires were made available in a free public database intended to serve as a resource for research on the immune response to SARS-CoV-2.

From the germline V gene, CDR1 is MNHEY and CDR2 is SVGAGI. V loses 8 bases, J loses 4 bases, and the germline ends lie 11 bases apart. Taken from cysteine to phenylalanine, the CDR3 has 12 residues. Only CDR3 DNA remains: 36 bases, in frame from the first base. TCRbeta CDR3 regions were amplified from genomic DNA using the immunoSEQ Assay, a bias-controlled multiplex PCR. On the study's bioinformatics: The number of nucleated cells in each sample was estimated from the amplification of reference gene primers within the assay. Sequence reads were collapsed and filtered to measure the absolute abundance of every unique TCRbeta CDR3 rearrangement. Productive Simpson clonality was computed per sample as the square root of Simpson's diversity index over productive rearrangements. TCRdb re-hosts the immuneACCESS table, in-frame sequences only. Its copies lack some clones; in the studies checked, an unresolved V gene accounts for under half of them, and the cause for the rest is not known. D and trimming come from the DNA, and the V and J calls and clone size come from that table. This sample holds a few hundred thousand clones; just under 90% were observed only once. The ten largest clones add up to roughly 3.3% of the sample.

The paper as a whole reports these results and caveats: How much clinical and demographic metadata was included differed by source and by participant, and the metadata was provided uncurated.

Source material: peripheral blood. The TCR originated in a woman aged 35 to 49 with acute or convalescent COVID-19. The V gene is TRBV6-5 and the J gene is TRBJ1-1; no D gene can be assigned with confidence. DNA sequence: TGTGCCAGCTGGCACGGGGTCACTGAAGCTTTCTTT. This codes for CASWHGVTEAFF.